Below, 6 T cell receptor beta chains from the same sample are listed, as sequenced in a study of human T cells and chemical hapten exposure. Time point described: patch test 1, 2 weeks after DPC sensitization. Sample treatment: therapeutic diphenylcyclopropenone sensitization with weekly scalp DPC. TCRdb re-called the RACE reads with MiXCR, one entry per CDR3 protein. The sample includes around 71,000 distinct CDR3 sequences, approximately 9.8% seen only once; the top ten take 3.3%. The sequencing here drew on whole blood, taken in connection with sensitization to the hapten diphenylcyclopropenone (DPC). Receptor source: a woman aged 40 to 49 with alopecia areata. Some clones in this sample may be carry-over from other donors' samples.

This clonotype has at least ten counts. This chain joins TRBV5-1 and TRBJ1-1; 7 bases are a match to TRBD1. CDR3 size: 16 residues. Germline V gene lookup returns CDR1 SGHRS and CDR2 YFSETQ. V lost 4 bases and J lost 0; bases outside the gene matches: 9. The chain's CDR3 is CASSQGTADMNTEAFF. The DNA of the CDR3 is TGCGCCAGCAGCCAGGGGACAGCCGACATGAACACTGAAGCTTTCTTT.

At least ten counts were recorded for this clonotype. The chain is built from TRBV5-1 and TRBJ2-5, with D unclear. V was trimmed by 0 bases and J by 3 bases, leaving 9 bases between them. CDR1 is SGHRS, CDR2 YFSETQ, per germline. This CDR3 has 14 amino acids. CDR3 in amino acids: CASSLGSQKETQYF. CDR3 coding DNA: TGCGCCAGCAGCTTGGGGAGCCAGAAAGAGACCCAGTACTTC.

This chain links TRBV29-1 with TRBJ2-1; D not certain. The CDR3 is 13 amino acids. Germline lookup yields CDR1 SQVTM and CDR2 ANQGSEA. The ends were cut back, 0 bases at V and 7 bases at J, with 10 bases in the middle. CDR3 nucleotides: TGCAGCGTTGAAGAGGTGGCCCTAAATGAGCAGTTCTTC. Translated, it gives CSVEEVALNEQFF.

At least ten counts were recorded for this clonotype. The gene calls are TRBV3-1 and TRBJ2-7; 11 nucleotides match TRBD1. CDR1 is LGHDT and CDR2 is YNNKEL in the germline V gene (reference sequence). Trimming at V came to 5 bases and at J to 5 bases, leaving 8 bases not matched to a gene. The CDR3 covers 15 residues. This chain's CDR3 is CASSYPGQGDHEQYF. CDR3 nucleotides: TGTGCCAGCAGCTACCCGGGACAGGGGGACCACGAGCAGTACTTC.

A few counts support this clonotype. The chain joins TRBV2 to TRBJ2-4, with TRBD2 matching over 11 bases. This CDR3 has 15 amino acids. V shed 2 bases, J shed 9 bases, and the junction held 6 bases outside the gene matches. Germline V gene lookup returns CDR1 SNHLY and CDR2 FYNNEI. CDR3 in amino acids: CASSEIAGGPGIQYF. Written as DNA, the CDR3 is TGTGCCAGCAGTGAAATAGCGGGGGGGCCGGGCATTCAGTACTTC. Using reference TRBV2 and TRBJ2-4 for the parts outside the CDR3, the full variable domain is EPEVTQTPSHQVTQMGQEVILRCVPISNHLYFYWYRQILGQKVEFLVSFYNNEISEKSEIFDDQFSVERPDGSNFTLKIRSTKLEDSAMYFCASSEIAGGPGIQYFGAGTRLSVL.

Many counts were recorded for this clonotype. The rearrangement joins TRBV6-2 or TRBV6-3 to TRBJ1-1; TRBD1 matches at 8 bases. The germline CDR1 and CDR2 sequences are MNHEY and SVGEGT. This CDR3 region has 14 residues. The J segment lost 4 bases and the V segment lost 6 bases, leaving 7 bases of the junction unmatched. The CDR3 loop is CASRKDRGGTEAFF. For the CDR3, the DNA is TGTGCCAGCAGGAAAGACAGGGGTGGCACTGAAGCTTTCTTT.